The 26 T cell receptor beta chains in this list originate from one sample, sequenced in a study of blood T cell repertoires in COVID-19 (dated by TCRdb to 2019 to 2021). The receptor library was made with the immunoSEQ multiplex PCR assay. Sourced from immuneACCESS, this table was stored by TCRdb with only in-frame sequences that have V and J called. A share of the clones is absent; for the studies checked, an unresolved V gene accounts for under half, and the remainder has no known explanation. In all, the sample holds 200,000 to 250,000 clones, and around 83% of those were seen once. The biggest ten clones account for under 3.5% of the sample. The sequencing sample was made of peripheral blood. The source of these receptors is a man in his forties or fifties with active or convalescent COVID-19.

The count of this clone is one. The same CDR3 also results from other DNA sequences found in this sample. The chain is built from TRBV19 and TRBJ1-2; TRBD1 aligns across 8 bases. The CDR3 totals 13 residues. Unmatched junction bases numbered 0, after V lost 4 bases and J lost 2 bases. In germline, CDR1 is LNHDA, CDR2 SQIVND (reference sequence). The DNA of the CDR3 is TGTGCCAGTAGTAGGACAGGGAACTATGGCTACACCTTC. As protein: CASSRTGNYGYTF.

Details on this clone: Compared with germline, one end of the junction differs, possibly owing to a read error. This chain connects TRBV6-5 to TRBJ1-1; D gene unclear. Germline V gene sequence: CDR1 MNHEY, CDR2 SVGAGI. This CDR3 is 10 amino acids long. The CDR3 protein is CAGGTIEAFF. CDR3 bases: TGCGCGGGCGGCACAATTGAAGCTTTCTTT.

This chain uses TRBV6-2 or TRBV6-3 with TRBJ2-1, with 7 bases lining up with TRBD1. This CDR3 is 16 amino acids long. V dropped 2 bases and J dropped 5; count of bases not matched to a gene: 9. CDR1 and CDR2 from the germline V gene are MNHEY and SVGEGT. As DNA, the CDR3 is TGTGCCAGCAGTTACCCGACAGGGAGAAGGAACAATGAGCAGTTCTTC. Its protein is CASSYPTGRRNNEQFF.

V is TRBV4-3 and J is TRBJ1-2; D unclear. The CDR3 runs to 15 residues. The germline CDR1 and CDR2 sequences are LGHNA and YSLEER. Deletions cut 4 bases from V and 2 bases from J, with 14 bases between. CDR3 nucleotide sequence: TGCGCCAGCAGCCGGGGAGAGGGAGCCAACTATGGCTACACCTTC. As protein: CASSRGEGANYGYTF.

The V and J genes are TRBV5-1 and TRBJ1-2; TRBD1 is a possible D gene (5 bases). The CDR3 is made up of 16 amino acids. V was cut by 4 bases and J by 2 bases, with 18 bases left in between. CDR1 and CDR2 from the germline V gene are SGHRS and YFSETQ. CDR3 bases: TGCGCCAGCAGCCCGTATGGCCCGGGGGAGAACTATGGCTACACCTTC. Translation: CASSPYGPGENYGYTF.

This rearrangement joins TRBV9 to TRBJ1-6; 7 bases align to TRBD1. The CDR3 extends over 17 amino acids. The germline gives CDR1 SGDLS, CDR2 YYNGEE. Trimming cost V 3 bases and J 4 bases; bases outside gene matches: 10. The CDR3 reads CASSDSRDRPYNSPLHF. In DNA form, the CDR3 reads TGTGCCAGCAGCGACAGCCGGGACAGACCTTATAATTCACCCCTCCACTTT.

This chain links TRBV5-1 with TRBJ2-3; D possibly corresponds to TRBD2 (6 bases). Germline V CDR1 and CDR2: SGHRS, YFSETQ. The CDR3 spans 15 residues. Trimming left V 3 bases short and J 0 bases short, with 11 bases between. The CDR3 DNA follows: TGCGCCAGCAGCTATCTAGCGACTAGCACAGATACGCAGTATTTT. This gives the protein CASSYLATSTDTQYF.

V usage is TRBV18 and J usage is TRBJ1-2; D call uncertain. The germline V gene has CDR1 KGHSH and CDR2 LQKENI. This CDR3 contains 11 residues. V was pared by 4 bases and J by 2 bases, with 2 bases between. The CDR3 bases are TGTGCCAGCTCACTAAACTATGGCTACACCTTC. Its protein is CASSLNYGYTF.

The chain recombines TRBV10-3 with TRBJ1-4; 10 bases line up with TRBD1. CDR1 and CDR2 from the germline V gene are ENHRY and SYGVKD. V dropped 3 bases and J dropped 5; count of bases not matched to a gene: 9. The CDR3 is 17 residues long. In DNA form, the CDR3 reads TGTGCCATCAGTGAAGGGGACAGGGGTGTTGGAAATGAAAAACTGTTTTTT. Its translation is CAISEGDRGVGNEKLFF.

The chain recombines TRBV3-1 (or the pseudogene TRBV3-2) with TRBJ2-3; 9 nucleotides match TRBD2. With V trimmed by 4 bases and J by 2 bases, 1 base remained unmatched. The CDR3 contains 14 residues. The germline gives CDR1 LGHDT, CDR2 YNNKEL (reference sequence). CDR3 protein: CASSPSGTTDTQYF. CDR3 DNA: TGTGCCAGCAGCCCTAGCGGGACCACAGATACGCAGTATTTT.

The gene calls are TRBV12-3 or TRBV12-4 and TRBJ2-1; a weak D match, TRBD2 (5 bases). Between the trimmed V and J ends, which lost 4 bases and 11 bases, there was a span of 6 bases. This CDR3 spans 10 amino acids. In DNA, the CDR3 is TGTGCCAGCAGTTGGGAGAAGCAGTTCTTC. Protein: CASSWEKQFF.

The J gene is TRBJ1-4, the V gene TRBV25-1; D unclear. CDR3 length: 15 amino acids. V was clipped by 3 bases and J by 5 bases, with 13 bases between them. Germline values: CDR1 MGHDK, CDR2 SYGVNS. The chain's CDR3 is CASSDHTERNEKLFF. The CDR3 DNA reads as TGTGCCAGCAGTGATCATACAGAGCGGAATGAAAAACTGTTTTTT.

The chain uses TRBV4-2 and TRBJ2-5, with 13 bases fitting TRBD2. The CDR3 runs to 18 residues. CDR1 is LGHNA, CDR2 YNFKEQ, per germline. With 2 bases clipped from V and 1 base from J, the junction kept 7 bases outside the gene matches. CDR3 protein: CASSQLTSGRELQETQYF. In DNA form, the CDR3 reads TGTGCCAGCAGCCAACTTACTAGCGGGAGGGAGCTCCAAGAGACCCAGTACTTC.

The gene calls are TRBV27 and TRBJ1-1, with TRBD1 identical over 9 bases. The junction had 6 bases not matched to a gene; V was cut back by 4 bases and J by 0 bases. Germline loops: CDR1 MNHEY, CDR2 SMNVEV (reference sequence). The CDR3 is 16 residues long. The CDR3 sequence: CASSWGQGFMNTEAFF. DNA for the CDR3: TGTGCCAGCAGTTGGGGACAGGGCTTCATGAACACTGAAGCTTTCTTT.

V usage is TRBV20-1 and J usage is TRBJ2-7; TRBD2 matches 11 bases. J gave up 6 bases and V 3 bases, and 7 bases lay outside the gene matches. The CDR3 is 14 residues long. Germline V CDR1 and CDR2: DFQATT, SNEGSKA (reference sequence). The CDR3 DNA is TGCAGTGCTAGTCCGGTAGCGGGGGGGCTCGAGCAGTACTTC. Amino acid sequence: CSASPVAGGLEQYF.

The CDR3 DNA follows: TGTGCCAGCTCACCGGGCACAATTAGCAATCAGCCCCAGCATTTT. It codes for CASSPGTISNQPQHF. The J gene is TRBJ1-5, the V gene TRBV18; no clear D. V was trimmed by 3 bases and J by 0 bases, leaving 9 bases between them. The CDR3 spans 15 residues. Germline CDR1 is KGHSH and CDR2 is LQKENI.

This rearrangement joins TRBV23-1 to TRBJ1-6; 11 bases fit TRBD1. TRBV23-1 is treated as an ORF (open reading frame) with a function not yet certain. Germline trimming cut 8 bases from V and 6 bases from J; bases unmatched to any gene: 12. The CDR3 has 17 residues. The CDR3 reads CASPSGTGGMGNSPLHF. The CDR3 coding sequence is TGCGCCAGCCCTTCCGGGACAGGGGGAATGGGTAATTCACCCCTCCACTTT.

In its sample, this clone was seen a few times. This chain uses TRBV7-8 with TRBJ2-2; 11 nucleotides line up with TRBD1. The germline gives CDR1 SGHVS, CDR2 FQNEAQ. This CDR3 spans 16 amino acids. The V segment lost 5 bases and the J segment 7 bases; nucleotides outside the gene matches: 9. CDR3 coding DNA: TGTGCCAGCAGCCCGTGGACAGGGGGCGGAGTCGGGGAGCTGTTTTTT. Its protein product is CASSPWTGGGVGELFF.

The J gene is TRBJ2-7, the V gene TRBV2; 9 bases are shared with TRBD2. Trimming cost V 7 bases and J 4 bases; bases outside gene matches: 8. Germline V lookup: CDR1 SNHLY, CDR2 FYNNEI. The CDR3 is 14 amino acids. The CDR3 nucleotides are TGTGCCAGCACCCCGGGACTAGCCCGTTACGAGCAGTACTTC. Translating gives CASTPGLARYEQYF. Based on the CDR3 plus reference TRBV2 and TRBJ2-7, the full variable domain is EPEVTQTPSHQVTQMGQEVILRCVPISNHLYFYWYRQILGQKVEFLVSFYNNEISEKSEIFDDQFSVERPDGSNFTLKIRSTKLEDSAMYFCASTPGLARYEQYFGPGTRLTVT.

The V and J genes are TRBV9 and TRBJ2-7; 8 bases match TRBD1. The V gene's germline CDR1 is SGDLS and CDR2 YYNGEE. V gave up 4 bases and J gave up 4 bases; unmatched junction bases: 4. The CDR3 loop spans 13 amino acids. The CDR3 loop reads CASSRRQGYEQYF. CDR3 coding DNA: TGTGCCAGCAGCAGGAGACAGGGGTACGAGCAGTACTTC. The entire variable domain, with the rest obtained from reference TRBV9 and TRBJ2-7, is as follows: DSGVTQTPKHLITATGQRVTLRCSPRSGDLSVYWYQQSLDQGLQFLIQYYNGEERAKGNILERFSAQQFPDLHSELNLSSLELGDSALYFCASSRRQGYEQYFGPGTRLTVT.

The chain combines TRBV6-6 with TRBJ1-5; no reliable D call. There are 13 residues in the CDR3. Trimming cost V 8 bases and J 2 bases, with 10 bases left between them. CDR1 and CDR2 (germline): MNHNY, SVGAGI (reference sequence). CDR3 in amino acids: CASLHGGNQPQHF. The CDR3 DNA is TGTGCCAGCCTTCACGGGGGCAATCAGCCCCAGCATTTT.

This rearrangement joins TRBV7-8 to TRBJ2-1, with TRBD2 identical over 7 bases. V gave up 3 bases and J gave up 9 bases; unmatched junction bases: 8. The CDR3 is 14 residues long. Germline CDR1 reads SGHVS; CDR2 reads FQNEAQ. The chain's CDR3 is CASSLGRETGEQFF. The CDR3 DNA follows: TGTGCCAGCAGCTTGGGGCGGGAGACGGGTGAGCAGTTCTTC. Together with reference TRBV7-8 and TRBJ2-1, the CDR3 gives the full variable domain: GAGVSQSPRYKVAKRGQDVALRCDPISGHVSLFWYQQALGQGPEFLTYFQNEAQLDKSGLPSDRFFAERPEGSVSTLKIQRTQQEDSAVYLCASSLGRETGEQFFGPGTRLTVL.

The J gene is TRBJ2-2, the V gene TRBV2; 8 bases align to TRBD2. The germline V gene has CDR1 SNHLY and CDR2 FYNNEI. The V segment lost 4 bases and the J segment 5 bases; nucleotides outside the gene matches: 3. CDR3 length equals 14 residues. The CDR3 spells CASSGSGRTGELFF. The DNA of the CDR3 is TGTGCCAGCAGTGGGAGCGGGAGAACCGGGGAGCTGTTTTTT. The whole variable domain, remainder taken from reference TRBV2 and TRBJ2-2, is EPEVTQTPSHQVTQMGQEVILRCVPISNHLYFYWYRQILGQKVEFLVSFYNNEISEKSEIFDDQFSVERPDGSNFTLKIRSTKLEDSAMYFCASSGSGRTGELFFGEGSRLTVL.

V is TRBV11-2 and J is TRBJ2-1; TRBD2 matches 7 bases. V dropped 3 bases and J dropped 1; count of bases not matched to a gene: 3. The germline V gene has CDR1 SGHAT and CDR2 FQNNGV. This CDR3 contains 15 residues. The CDR3 sequence is CASSFGGVSYNEQFF. The CDR3 bases are TGTGCCAGCAGCTTTGGGGGGGTGTCCTACAATGAGCAGTTCTTC.

This clone was counted a few times. V gene TRBV2 combines with J gene TRBJ2-3, with a weak D call TRBD2 (7 bases). Trimming removed 4 bases from V and 6 bases from J, with 14 bases in between. This CDR3 is built from 14 residues. Germline CDR1 and CDR2: SNHLY and FYNNEI. This CDR3 is CASSVGGRGDTQYF. The DNA of the CDR3 is TGTGCCAGCAGTGTAGGAGGGAGGGGGGATACGCAGTATTTT.

The chain couples TRBV19 to TRBJ1-2; perhaps TRBD1 as D (6 bases). Between the trimmed V and J ends, which lost 6 bases and 8 bases, there was a span of 13 bases. Germline V gives CDR1 LNHDA, CDR2 SQIVND (reference sequence). This CDR3 contains 12 residues. The CDR3: CASSRRGNGYTF. The DNA of the CDR3 is TGTGCCAGTAGCCGCAGGGGAAACGGCTACACCTTC.